The 18 T cell receptor beta chains below all came from one sample that was sequenced in a study of radiotherapy plus CTLA-4 blockade in lung cancer. Some clones are missing from TCRdb's copy, which holds only in-frame ones; the method was immunoSEQ multiplex PCR. The sample records around 50,000 clones, 75% to 90% being singletons. Sequencing was performed on peripheral blood, taken from a patient treated with radiotherapy plus ipilimumab. Source of these receptors: a human donor with non-small cell lung cancer that progressed on radiotherapy plus ipilimumab. Some clones in this sample may be carry-over from other donors' samples.

The chain combines TRBV4-2 with TRBJ2-2; no reliable D call. V was clipped by 2 bases and J by 4 bases, with 14 bases between them. Germline values: CDR1 LGHNA, CDR2 YNFKEQ. The CDR3 contains 16 residues. CDR3 sequence (DNA): TGTGCCAGCAGCCAACCACTTTTTACTCGCACCGGGGAGCTGTTTTTT. This encodes CASSQPLFTRTGELFF.

The gene calls are TRBV5-1 and TRBJ2-2, with D perhaps TRBD2 (5 bases). The germline CDR1 and CDR2 sequences are SGHRS and YFSETQ. CDR3 length equals 15 residues. V lost 2 bases and J 5 bases, leaving 13 bases between the germline ends. CDR3 in DNA: TGCGCCAGCAGCTTTATAGTTACGGGGACCGGGGAGCTGTTTTTT. Translation gives CASSFIVTGTGELFF.

The gene calls are TRBV19 and TRBJ2-7, with D maybe TRBD2 (5 bases). In germline, CDR1 is LNHDA, CDR2 SQIVND (reference sequence). CDR3 length equals 14 residues. V lost 3 bases and J 1 base, leaving 10 bases between the germline ends. As DNA, the CDR3 is TGTGCCAGTAGTATTGAGGGCAGTTCCTACGAGCAGTACTTC. It translates to CASSIEGSSYEQYF.

V gene TRBV19 combines with J gene TRBJ1-5, with D perhaps TRBD1 (6 bases). There are 16 residues in the CDR3. V lost 7 bases, J lost 2 bases, and 18 bases lay in between. CDR1 and CDR2 from the germline V gene are LNHDA and SQIVND (reference sequence). The CDR3 DNA is TGTGCCAGTACTACCCTGCTGACAGGCCGCAATCAGCCCCAGCATTTT. This codes for CASTTLLTGRNQPQHF.

The chain joins TRBV10-3 to TRBJ1-6; possible D gene TRBD1, 5 bases. Germline V lookup: CDR1 ENHRY, CDR2 SYGVKD. Trimming left V 0 bases short and J 7 bases short, with 10 bases between. The CDR3 runs to 15 residues. CDR3 DNA sequence: TGTGCCATCAGTGAGTCGGAGGGACTGAATTCACCCCTCCACTTT. The encoded protein is CAISESEGLNSPLHF.

CDR3 protein: CASSILAGFSTDTQYF. The CDR3 nucleotides read TGTGCCAGTAGTATACTAGCGGGATTTTCCACAGATACGCAGTATTTT. The chain uses TRBV19 and TRBJ2-3; the match to TRBD2 covers 9 bases. Germline values: CDR1 LNHDA, CDR2 SQIVND (reference sequence). The CDR3 sequence is 16 residues long. After removal of 2 bases from V and 2 bases from J, the junction contained 5 bases not matched to a gene.

This chain links TRBV6-1 with TRBJ2-1, with 10 positions matching TRBD2. This CDR3 is built from 13 residues. The V and J ends lost 7 bases and 5 bases, in that order; junction bases with no gene match: 2. The germline V gene encodes CDR1 MNHNS and CDR2 SASEGT. This CDR3 is CASKGLADNEQFF. CDR3 sequence (DNA): TGTGCCAGCAAAGGACTAGCGGACAATGAGCAGTTCTTC.

This clone has only a few counts. J is TRBJ1-2 and V is TRBV5-6; 7 positions match TRBD1. The length of the CDR3 is 15 residues. Germline V gene data show CDR1 as SGHDT and CDR2 as YYEEEE. Trimming cost V 1 base and J 6 bases; bases outside gene matches: 9. CDR3 region: CASSLTKGARDGYTF. The CDR3 DNA reads as TGTGCCAGCAGCTTGACCAAGGGGGCTCGGGATGGCTACACCTTC.

This clone was recorded a few times. The chain combines TRBV4-2 with TRBJ1-4; possibly TRBD1 for D (5 bases). V dropped 4 bases and J dropped 1 base, with 10 bases sitting between them. The CDR3 contains 15 residues. Germline CDR1 and CDR2: LGHNA and YNFKEQ. The CDR3 coding sequence is TGTGCCAGCAGCCGAAGACAGAAAACTAATGAAAAACTGTTTTTT. It is translated as CASSRRQKTNEKLFF.

The chain joins TRBV14 to TRBJ1-4; 10 nucleotides agree with TRBD1. With V trimmed by 0 bases and J by 1 base, 5 bases remained unmatched. This CDR3 comprises 18 residues. Germline assignment: CDR1 SGHDN and CDR2 FVKESK. CDR3 coding DNA: TGTGCCAGCAGCCAAGATCGACAGGGGGCGCGAACTAATGAAAAACTGTTTTTT. Residues: CASSQDRQGARTNEKLFF.

The V gene is TRBV11-2, the J gene TRBJ2-5; D unresolved. The last part of the DNA fits TRBJ2-7 better; the J call may be wrong. CDR3 size: 14 residues. Germline V gene lookup returns CDR1 SGHAT and CDR2 FQNNGV. CDR3 loop: CASSLAGGGYEQYF. CDR3 nucleotide sequence: TGTGCCAGCAGCTTGGCAGGTGGTGGGTACGAGCAGTACTTC.

The gene calls are TRBV4-3 and TRBJ2-5, with a weak D call TRBD2 (6 bases). The germline gives CDR1 LGHNA, CDR2 YSLEER. The CDR3 has 15 residues. Trimming removed 2 bases at V and 11 bases at J, with 21 bases between. CDR3 region: CASSQFVAAPLEQYF. CDR3 sequence (DNA): TGCGCCAGCAGCCAATTTGTAGCGGCCCCCTTGGAGCAGTACTTC.

The chain uses TRBV5-1 and TRBJ2-2; perhaps TRBD2 as D (5 bases). CDR1 is SGHRS and CDR2 is YFSETQ in the germline V gene. V was shortened by 6 bases and J by 5 bases, with 14 bases between the two germline ends. The CDR3 contains 14 residues. The CDR3 DNA is TGCGCCAGCAAGGAAGCGGCAAAGACCGGGGAGCTGTTTTTT. Protein: CASKEAAKTGELFF.

V and J are TRBV7-6 and TRBJ2-1, with 11 bases fitting TRBD2. J gave up 9 bases and V 1 base, and 5 bases lay outside the gene matches. Germline assignment: CDR1 SGHVS and CDR2 FNYEAQ. The CDR3 totals 15 residues. CDR3 residues: CASSLVSGGAGEQFF. CDR3 DNA: TGTGCCAGCAGCTTAGTTAGCGGGGGGGCCGGTGAGCAGTTCTTC.

V usage is TRBV11-2 and J usage is TRBJ2-7; no firm D call. This CDR3 is built from 14 residues. V gave up 5 bases and J gave up 0 bases, with 11 bases separating them. Germline CDR1 SGHAT, CDR2 FQNNGV. The CDR3 nucleotides read TGTGCCAGCAGCCCCCCCGGTTTCTCCTACGAGCAGTACTTC. The encoded protein is CASSPPGFSYEQYF. Filled out from reference TRBV11-2 and TRBJ2-7, the complete variable domain reads EAGVAQSPRYKIIEKRQSVAFWCNPISGHATLYWYQQILGQGPKLLIQFQNNGVVDDSQLPKDRFSAERLKGVDSTLKIQPAKLEDSAVYLCASSPPGFSYEQYFGPGTRLTVT.

The genes are TRBV5-6 and TRBJ1-4, with D possibly being TRBD1 (5 bases). Per germline, CDR1 SGHDT and CDR2 YYEEEE. Deletions cut 3 bases from V and 0 bases from J, with 18 bases between. The CDR3 runs to 18 residues. This CDR3 reads CASSSFYPGDATNEKLFF. CDR3 DNA sequence: TGTGCCAGCAGCTCCTTCTACCCGGGGGATGCAACTAATGAAAAACTGTTTTTT.

This clone was counted a single time. The chain employs TRBV5-1 and TRBJ1-2; 9 positions match TRBD1. This CDR3 is built from 15 residues. Germline CDR1 and CDR2: SGHRS and YFSETQ. Trimming cost V 4 bases and J 5 bases; bases outside gene matches: 9. CDR3 region: CASSLGQGGTYGYTF. In DNA form, the CDR3 reads TGCGCCAGCAGCCTGGGACAGGGTGGTACTTATGGCTACACCTTC.

The chain recombines TRBV6-1 with TRBJ1-2, with D possibly being TRBD1 (5 bases). Trimming left V 3 bases short and J 4 bases short, with 6 bases between. In germline, CDR1 is MNHNS, CDR2 SASEGT. CDR3 length: 12 residues. The CDR3 sequence: CASSEGGYGYTF. The CDR3 DNA reads TGTGCCAGCAGTGAGGGGGGCTATGGCTACACCTTC.